Shown below are 26 T cell receptor beta chains from a single sample sequenced in a study of glioma-infiltrating T cells after dendritic cell vaccination (dated by TCRdb to between 2015 and 2016). Taken with the paper, the label for time point translates to: after dendritic cell vaccination, including at tumor progression/relapse. Libraries were constructed by the immunoSEQ multiplex PCR assay. TCRdb carries this immuneACCESS record with in-frame sequences only. Its versions omit some clonotypes, under half of them owing to an unresolved V gene in the studies checked, with the rest unexplained. Within this sample are approximately 91,000 clones, with approximately 80% of them counted one time only. The ten largest clones represent 2.1% of the sample. The sequenced sample was blood, obtained after dendritic cell vaccination. Receptors originate from a human donor with glioblastoma.

The sample holds one count of this clone. The chain uses TRBV19 and TRBJ2-2; TRBD1 might be the D (6 bases). Germline V gene lookup returns CDR1 LNHDA and CDR2 SQIVND (reference sequence). The CDR3 is made up of 14 amino acids. V lost 3 bases, J lost 5 bases, and 10 bases lay in between. CDR3 loop: CASSIRDTTGELFF. The CDR3 DNA follows: TGTGCCAGTAGTATCCGGGACACAACCGGGGAGCTGTTTTTT.

This rearrangement joins TRBV5-1 to TRBJ2-7, with a possible D match to TRBD2 (6 bases). Trimming pared 4 bases from V and 1 base from J, leaving 12 bases between. The CDR3 runs to 14 residues. The V gene's germline CDR1 is SGHRS and CDR2 YFSETQ. The DNA for the CDR3 is TGCGCCAGCAGCCCGCGGGGCCCTTCCTACGAGCAGTACTTC. Translation: CASSPRGPSYEQYF.

In this sample, this clone is medium-sized. This chain connects TRBV6-5 to TRBJ2-1, with 13 bases identical to TRBD2. Germline CDR1 reads MNHEY; CDR2 reads SVGAGI. V shed 6 bases and J 5 bases; nucleotides not matched to a gene: 4. The length of the CDR3 is 15 residues. This chain's CDR3 is CASSGLAGVDNEQFF. The CDR3 DNA is TGTGCCAGCAGCGGACTAGCGGGGGTAGACAATGAGCAGTTCTTC.

The chain links TRBV5-1 to TRBJ2-2; 7 positions agree with TRBD1. The J segment lost 7 bases and the V segment lost 4 bases, leaving 10 bases of the junction unmatched. Germline V gives CDR1 SGHRS, CDR2 YFSETQ. The CDR3 runs to 15 residues. The CDR3 bases are TGCGCCAGCAGCCCATCGACAGGGTTTGACGGGGAGCTGTTTTTT. The encoded protein is CASSPSTGFDGELFF.

The chain has TRBV4-2 and TRBJ2-1; D perhaps matches TRBD2 (5 bases). The CDR3 covers 16 residues. V was pared by 1 base and J by 0 bases, with 10 bases between. From germline, CDR1 is LGHNA and CDR2 YNFKEQ. The CDR3 loop is CASSQVTGNSYNEQFF. CDR3 nucleotides: TGTGCCAGCAGCCAAGTAACGGGGAACTCCTACAATGAGCAGTTCTTC.

The gene calls are TRBV7-9 and TRBJ1-4; weak D call: TRBD1 (5 bases). The germline V and J ends were trimmed by 0 bases and 12 bases, with 11 bases remaining between them. CDR1 SEHNR and CDR2 FQNEAQ come from the germline V gene (reference sequence). The CDR3 contains 13 residues. DNA for the CDR3: TGTGCCAGCAGCTTAGCGCAGGGTCTGGAACTGTTTTTT. This encodes CASSLAQGLELFF.

The chain combines TRBV21-1 with TRBJ2-1; the table's D call of TRBD2 was not tested on the DNA. TRBV21-1 is given as a pseudogene. The CDR3 is 10 amino acids. The CDR3 loop reads CASTGGEQFF. The CDR3 DNA follows: TGTGCCAGCACCGGAGGAGAGCAGTTCTTC.

The chain has TRBV25-1 and TRBJ2-1; tentative D call: TRBD1 (6 bases). Trimming cost V 6 bases and J 0 bases, with 21 bases left between them. The length of the CDR3 is 18 residues. Germline V gives CDR1 MGHDK, CDR2 SYGVNS. Written as DNA, the CDR3 is TGTGCCAGCAGCGGCTCGCGGACAGCCTCGAGCTCCTACAATGAGCAGTTCTTC. This gives the protein CASSGSRTASSSYNEQFF.

The chain combines TRBV5-1 with TRBJ2-2; tentatively, D is TRBD1 (6 bases). The CDR3 has 15 amino acids. Trimming removed 7 bases at V and 0 bases at J, with 13 bases between. In germline, CDR1 is SGHRS, CDR2 YFSETQ. The CDR3 nucleotides read TGCGCCAGCCGCGGACGGACAGCGAACACCGGGGAGCTGTTTTTT. Its protein product is CASRGRTANTGELFF.

The CDR3 loop reads CSVERDRGIGEAFF. CDR3 nucleotides: TGCAGCGTTGAAAGGGACAGGGGAATAGGTGAAGCTTTCTTT. This chain connects TRBV29-1 to TRBJ1-1, with TRBD1 matching 10 bases. The germline CDR1 and CDR2 sequences are SQVTM and ANQGSEA. With V trimmed by 2 bases and J by 7 bases, 7 bases remained unmatched. The CDR3 is 14 residues long.

The V gene is TRBV5-1, the J gene TRBJ2-6, with TRBD1 identical over 10 bases. V shed 7 bases and J 2 bases; nucleotides not matched to a gene: 6. CDR1 and CDR2 from the germline V gene are SGHRS and YFSETQ. CDR3 size: 16 residues. CDR3 residues: CASGGQGDTGANVLTF. CDR3 nucleotide sequence: TGCGCCAGCGGAGGACAGGGGGATACTGGGGCCAACGTCCTGACTTTC.

This clone was picked up a small number of times. This sequence joins TRBV2 and TRBJ2-7, with 7 bases that match TRBD2. Trimming took 3 bases from V and 3 from J; bases not matched to a gene: 8. The CDR3 spans 15 residues. The germline V gene has CDR1 SNHLY and CDR2 FYNNEI. CDR3 coding DNA: TGTGCCAGCAGTGATGAGGCGGGAGTGTACTACGAGCAGTACGTC. Translating gives CASSDEAGVYYEQYV.

The chain links TRBV18 to TRBJ2-2, with 9 bases aligning to TRBD2. The CDR3 sequence is 19 residues long. The germline CDR1 and CDR2 sequences are KGHSH and LQKENI. V lost 6 bases and J lost 6; bases outside the gene matches: 20. CDR3: CASSPNLRFSGRWAGELFF. For the CDR3, the DNA is TGTGCCAGCTCTCCAAACCTTAGATTTAGCGGGAGATGGGCCGGGGAGCTGTTTTTT.

The chain is built from TRBV27 and TRBJ2-7, with D possibly being TRBD1 (5 bases). With 2 bases removed from V and 6 bases from J, the gap between germline ends came to 14 bases. In germline, CDR1 is MNHEY, CDR2 SMNVEV (reference sequence). The CDR3 has 14 residues. The CDR3 coding sequence is TGTGCCAGCAGTTTAGTGCAGGGATGGCGCGAGCAGTACTTC. It encodes CASSLVQGWREQYF.

V and J are TRBV2 and TRBJ2-5, with TRBD1 identical over 7 bases. Gene TRBJ2-7 matches the end of the DNA better, so the J call may be wrong. The CDR3 runs 11 residues. The germline gives CDR1 SNHLY, CDR2 FYNNEI. CDR3 DNA sequence: TGTGCCAGCCACAGGGGATTCGAGCAGTACTTC. Its protein product is CASHRGFEQYF.

This sequence joins TRBV18 and TRBJ2-7, with D possibly being TRBD2 (5 bases). Germline loops: CDR1 KGHSH, CDR2 LQKENI. The CDR3 covers 14 residues. Trimming stripped 10 bases from V and 6 bases from J, with 22 bases between. CDR3 loop: CATAREGEIREQYF. The CDR3 DNA is TGTGCCACCGCTCGGGAAGGTGAAATCCGCGAGCAGTACTTC.

This clone was counted between two and nine times. This chain connects TRBV18 to TRBJ1-2; no clear D gene. Trimming stripped 3 bases from V and 4 bases from J, with 9 bases between. Germline loops: CDR1 KGHSH, CDR2 LQKENI. This CDR3 is built from 13 residues. CDR3 region: CASSPDSGYGYTF. The CDR3 DNA reads as TGTGCCAGCTCACCCGATTCGGGCTATGGCTACACCTTC.

The chain links TRBV2 to TRBJ2-1; 12 nucleotides align to TRBD1. The CDR3 runs 15 residues. J lost 9 bases, V lost 6 bases, and 9 bases had no gene match. Germline-derived CDR1 and CDR2 are SNHLY and FYNNEI. The chain's CDR3 is CASRTGTGGLGEQFF. The DNA of the CDR3 is TGTGCCAGCAGGACTGGGACAGGGGGCTTAGGTGAGCAGTTCTTC.

This chain joins TRBV18 and TRBJ1-1, with TRBD1 matching over 10 bases. V lost 0 bases and J lost 5; bases outside the gene matches: 3. This CDR3 comprises 15 residues. Germline V gene lookup returns CDR1 KGHSH and CDR2 LQKENI. The CDR3 protein is CASSPPSGQGTEAFF. The CDR3 DNA reads TGTGCCAGCTCACCACCTTCGGGACAGGGGACTGAAGCTTTCTTT.

This rearrangement joins TRBV5-4 to TRBJ2-5, with D possibly TRBD1 on 5 matching bases. The germline V gene has CDR1 SGHNT and CDR2 YYREEE (reference sequence). The CDR3 length is 17 residues. V lost 0 bases and J lost 3, with 18 bases in between. CDR3 protein: CASSLGTGRANEETQYF. CDR3 sequence (DNA): TGTGCCAGCAGCTTGGGCACGGGCAGGGCGAACGAAGAGACCCAGTACTTC.

The chain is built from TRBV7-2 and TRBJ2-5; 8 bases match TRBD2. The V gene end was trimmed by 3 bases and the J gene end by 3 bases; junction bases not matched to a gene: 3. Germline CDR1 SGHTA, CDR2 FQGNSA. The CDR3 extends over 14 amino acids. CDR3 region: CASSFQAGEETQYF. The CDR3 DNA reads as TGTGCCAGCAGCTTTCAAGCGGGGGAAGAGACCCAGTACTTC. The entire variable domain, with the rest obtained from reference TRBV7-2 and TRBJ2-5, is as follows: GAGVSQSPSNKVTEKGKDVELRCDPISGHTALYWYRQSLGQGLEFLIYFQGNSAPDKSGLPSDRFSAERTGGSVSTLTIQRTQQEDSAVYLCASSFQAGEETQYFGPGTRLLVL.

This clone has a handful of counts. The rearrangement joins TRBV19 to TRBJ2-1; TRBD2 might be the D (5 bases). The germline V and J ends were trimmed by 3 bases and 0 bases, with 9 bases remaining between them. CDR3 length: 15 amino acids. Per the germline V gene, CDR1 is LNHDA and CDR2 is SQIVND (reference sequence). The CDR3 loop reads CASSITGISYNEQFF. The CDR3 DNA reads as TGTGCCAGTAGTATCACGGGAATCTCCTACAATGAGCAGTTCTTC.

The chain couples TRBV5-1 to TRBJ2-2, with TRBD1 identical over 7 bases. J gave up 6 bases and V 6 bases, and 11 bases lay outside the gene matches. This CDR3 is built from 15 residues. The V gene's germline CDR1 is SGHRS and CDR2 YFSETQ. DNA for the CDR3: TGCGCCAGCAACTCAGGGACAGCGTGGGCCGGGGAGCTGTTTTTT. Translated: CASNSGTAWAGELFF.

The rearrangement uses TRBV27 and TRBJ2-1, with 9 bases that match TRBD1. This CDR3 contains 15 residues. Unmatched junction bases numbered 7, after V lost 6 bases and J lost 4 bases. Germline CDR1 and CDR2: MNHEY and SMNVEV (reference sequence). The CDR3 DNA reads as TGTGCCAGCAGGCTACAGGGGGCGGGTTACAATGAGCAGTTCTTC. Residues: CASRLQGAGYNEQFF.

The J gene is TRBJ2-1, the V gene TRBV5-1; TRBD1 aligns across 7 bases. Germline V gene data show CDR1 as SGHRS and CDR2 as YFSETQ. J gave up 9 bases and V 4 bases, and 13 bases lay outside the gene matches. CDR3 length: 15 amino acids. The CDR3 reads CASSQTQGQVSEQFF. CDR3 sequence (DNA): TGCGCCAGCAGCCAGACCCAAGGACAGGTCAGTGAGCAGTTCTTC.

The chain recombines TRBV28 with TRBJ1-5, with D possibly being TRBD1 (6 bases). This CDR3 has 14 amino acids. The ends were cut back, 3 bases at V and 4 bases at J, with 10 bases in the middle. Germline V CDR1 and CDR2: MDHEN, SYDVKM. The CDR3 here is CASSLYRDNQPQHF. DNA of the CDR3: TGTGCCAGCAGTTTGTACAGGGATAATCAGCCCCAGCATTTT.